This T cell receptor (beta chain) was observed in a study of blood T cell repertoires in COVID-19. The wider study: Researchers got acute and convalescent COVID-19 samples from the United States, Italy and Spain. The analysed material was cDNA or gDNA that came from T cells, B-cell-depleted T cells, or PBMCs.

The CDR3 sequence is 14 residues long. Looked up from germline, CDR1 is SGHTA and CDR2 is FQGNSA. V trimming: 6 bases; J trimming: 4 bases; junction bases outside the gene matches: 9. Original processing methods: For nucleated cells, counts were estimated from reference gene primer amplification. The data were produced by immunoSEQ multiplex PCR, yet TCRdb's version contains in-frame clones alone and is incomplete. The V and J calls and clone size were taken over from that table, and D and trimming were inferred from the DNA. The data hold 53,000 or so clones, with 90% observed a single time. The rearrangement joins TRBV7-2 to TRBJ2-7, with 7 bases matching TRBD2. Specimen: peripheral blood. The source of this sequence is a man aged 35 to 55 with acute or convalescent COVID-19. The CDR3 DNA reads TGTGCCAGCAGTCTCCGTGCGGGAGCGTACGAGCAGTACTTC. As protein: CASSLRAGAYEQYF.